Reported below is one TCR beta chain. Its specific antigen is unknown. The entry originates in a study of T cells expressing NK-cell markers (dated by TCRdb to the early 2020s). In the study overall: TCR beta-chain repertoires were profiled in sorted CD3+CD56+NKG2C+, CD3+CD56+NKG2C- and CD3+CD56-NKG2C+ T-cell subsets from about 8 donors. Seven of the eight sequenced donors were HCMV-seropositive and one was HCMV-seronegative. The eight sequenced donors were randomly selected healthy volunteers, three men and five women. Illumina HiSeq 2000/2500, MiSeq or NextSeq was used to sequence libraries as 2 x 150 bp reads. General study outcomes and caveats: For several donors, the dominant CD3+CD56+NKG2C+ clonotypes were among the top 10 CD8+ clonotypes and accounted for roughly 1.0-7.5% of CD8+ T cells. Those dominant clonotypes were again the most abundant among CD3+CD56-NKG2C+ cells in a handful of donors, at roughly 25-60.1%. Whether the expanded NKG2C-expressing T cell clones were specific for HCMV antigens was left unclear.

The sequencer listed for this sample is Illumina HiSeq 2000. 5'RACE template switching, by which a universal primer site and unique molecular identifiers were added, was used to make TCR beta cDNA libraries. Synthesis of cDNA was primed from the TCR beta constant segment and was followed by two consecutive PCR amplification steps. On the authors' methods: MIGEC was used to demultiplex reads and group the reads by UMI, and MiTCR was used to assemble and quantify clonotypes. Only TCR cDNA sequences supported by at least two reads were kept to exclude erroneous sequences. Downstream repertoire analysis used the tcR package, and clonotypes were matched across fractions by CDR3 nucleotide sequence plus V segment. VDJmatch was used to annotate antigen specificity against VDJdb, with one amino acid substitution allowed in CDR3. Each entry corresponds to one CDR3 protein sequence from reads that TCRdb reprocessed, and DNA is not given. The V and J calls reflect TCRdb's pipeline rather than the authors' work. The sample has around 140,000 distinct CDR3 sequences on record. The top ten hold roughly 12% of the sample.

A commercial ELISA kit detecting HCMV-specific IgG in serum was used to determine HCMV serostatus. Ficoll density gradient centrifugation was used to isolate peripheral blood mononuclear cells from blood. Inclusive of the bounding cysteine and phenylalanine, the CDR3 is 13 residues long. This entry has no DNA. Via the germline V gene, CDR1 is SQVTM and CDR2 ANQGSEA. The sample comprised blood T cells: a sorted CD56 or NKG2C T cell subset, CD4+ or CD8+ T cells, or bulk PBMC T cells (not recorded which). The chain is made from TRBV29-1 and TRBJ2-7; the D gene TCRdb calls, TRBD1, cannot be checked with no DNA. This receptor was identified in a man aged 18 to 35 in good health. Donor details come from another sample of the same person, matched by shared clones. The CDR3 reads as follows: CSVNTGTGYEQYF.